Listed here are 24 T cell receptor beta chains from one sample, sequenced in a study of radiation and T cells in renal cell carcinoma. The time point denotes: blood 2 weeks post-SBRT. Treatment specified: 15 Gy SBRT to primary tumor, nephrectomy 4 weeks later. Profiling relied on immunoSEQ multiplex PCR, and the TCRdb table lists in-frame clones only, not all of them. The table shows roughly 140,000 clones, with approximately 90% occurring only once. This specimen was blood, taken from a patient whose treatment included radiotherapy and nephrectomy. All receptors come from a woman between 45 and 65 years old with renal cell carcinoma.

V gene TRBV6-5 combines with J gene TRBJ2-5, with D possibly being TRBD2 (5 bases). V gave up 4 bases and J gave up 7 bases, with 19 bases separating them. The CDR3 has 15 residues. Per germline, CDR1 MNHEY and CDR2 SVGAGI. The CDR3 loop reads CASSSPLGSGGTQYF. In DNA form, the CDR3 reads TGTGCCAGCAGTTCACCCCTGGGTAGTGGAGGGACCCAGTACTTC.

The chain is built from TRBV5-8 and TRBJ2-7; the D is unclear. CDR1 and CDR2 (germline): SGHTS, YDEGEE. The CDR3 sequence is 15 residues long. Trimming took 3 bases from V and 6 from J, leaving 19 bases between them. In DNA form, the CDR3 reads TGTGCCAGCAGCTGGCTTAAGGGCCCCGGAGCCGAGCAGTACTTC. Residues: CASSWLKGPGAEQYF.

J is TRBJ1-1 and V is TRBV7-6; 10 bases are a match to TRBD1. With 5 bases clipped from V and 0 bases from J, the junction kept 12 bases outside the gene matches. The CDR3 covers 18 residues. Germline V lookup: CDR1 SGHVS, CDR2 FNYEAQ. For the CDR3, the DNA is TGTGCCAGCAGCCAGGTAGGACAGGGGGAATTGATGAACACTGAAGCTTTCTTT. This encodes CASSQVGQGELMNTEAFF.

The chain carries TRBV13 and TRBJ2-7; D is perhaps TRBD1 (6 bases). The germline gives CDR1 PRHDT, CDR2 FYEKMQ (reference sequence). The CDR3 consists of 14 residues. V dropped 6 bases and J dropped 3 bases, with 15 bases sitting between them. In DNA, the CDR3 is TGTGCCAGCAGTCCTCGGGACACATACTACGAGCAGTACTTC. As protein: CASSPRDTYYEQYF.

This chain uses TRBV11-2 with TRBJ1-2; D is ambiguous. The CDR3 extends over 14 amino acids. Trimming took 0 bases from V and 8 from J, leaving 13 bases between them. Germline CDR1 and CDR2: SGHAT and FQNNGV. As DNA, the CDR3 is TGTGCCAGCAGCTTAGACGAAGGGAGAGGGGGCTACACCTTC. Its protein product is CASSLDEGRGGYTF.

This clone appeared a single time. This sequence joins TRBV7-2 and TRBJ1-2; 7 nucleotides line up with TRBD1. The CDR3 runs to 14 residues. After removal of 4 bases from V and 8 bases from J, the junction contained 10 bases not matched to a gene. Germline CDR1 SGHTA, CDR2 FQGNSA. The CDR3 DNA follows: TGTGCCAGCAGCTACTCCGGACAGGTTGCCGGCTACACCTTC. Its translation is CASSYSGQVAGYTF.

The rearrangement uses TRBV5-1 and TRBJ1-4, with a possible D match to TRBD1 (5 bases). There are 14 residues in the CDR3. CDR1 is SGHRS, CDR2 YFSETQ, per germline. The ends were cut back, 5 bases at V and 6 bases at J, with 14 bases in the middle. CDR3 coding DNA: TGCGCCAGCAGTCCTGACGGGGGTGATGAAAAACTGTTTTTT. Protein sequence: CASSPDGGDEKLFF.

The genes are TRBV7-2 and TRBJ1-1, with 9 bases fitting TRBD1. Germline-derived CDR1 and CDR2 are SGHTA and FQGNSA. J gave up 0 bases and V 5 bases, and 13 bases lay outside the gene matches. This CDR3 is 18 amino acids long. The CDR3 loop reads CASSPDLPGQGMNTEAFF. Written as DNA, the CDR3 is TGTGCCAGCAGCCCGGACCTTCCGGGACAGGGCATGAACACTGAAGCTTTCTTT.

This chain connects TRBV9 to TRBJ1-2, with a possible D match to TRBD1 (6 bases). V lost 0 bases, J lost 4 bases, and 13 bases lay in between. This CDR3 spans 15 amino acids. Germline V gene data show CDR1 as SGDLS and CDR2 as YYNGEE. The CDR3 sequence: CASSVGSGVIYGYTF. DNA for the CDR3: TGTGCCAGCAGCGTAGGGTCAGGGGTAATCTATGGCTACACCTTC.

The J gene is TRBJ1-5, the V gene TRBV23-1; D is undetermined. TRBV23-1 is known as an ORF, though its function is uncertain. Trimming took 1 base from V and 5 from J, leaving 9 bases between them. This CDR3 has 14 residues. CDR3 nucleotides: TGCGCCAGCAGTCAATTGGACGGCTATCAGCCCCAGCATTTT. Translated: CASSQLDGYQPQHF.

The chain couples TRBV30 to TRBJ1-4, with TRBD1 matching 9 bases. CDR1 and CDR2 (germline): GTSNPN, SVGIG (reference sequence). The J segment lost 0 bases and the V segment lost 1 base, leaving 3 bases of the junction unmatched. The CDR3 sequence is 16 residues long. The CDR3 region is CAWSGDRGATNEKLFF. The CDR3 region has the DNA TGTGCCTGGAGTGGCGACAGGGGGGCAACTAATGAAAAACTGTTTTTT.

The chain carries TRBV29-1 and TRBJ2-1; 14 nucleotides line up with TRBD2. The ends lost 6 bases at V and 6 bases at J; junction bases unmatched: 4. The length of the CDR3 is 14 residues. The V gene's germline CDR1 is SQVTM and CDR2 ANQGSEA. CDR3: CSVRTSGGTNEQFF. The CDR3, as DNA: TGCAGCGTGCGGACTAGCGGGGGGACCAATGAGCAGTTCTTC.

The chain recombines TRBV10-3 with TRBJ1-1, with D hard to call. The CDR3 has 12 amino acids. Germline loops: CDR1 ENHRY, CDR2 SYGVKD. V shed 2 bases and J shed 5 bases, with 6 bases lying between them. CDR3 sequence reads: CAISEVGTEAFF. In DNA form, the CDR3 reads TGTGCCATCAGTGAGGTGGGAACTGAAGCTTTCTTT.

The chain carries TRBV5-1 and TRBJ2-5, with D maybe TRBD2 (5 bases). CDR1 is SGHRS and CDR2 is YFSETQ in the germline V gene. The CDR3 consists of 15 residues. The germline V and J ends were trimmed by 5 bases and 2 bases, with 16 bases remaining between them. The CDR3, as DNA: TGCGCCAGCAGGCCTCGGTCCGGGGTACAAGAGACCCAGTACTTC. As protein: CASRPRSGVQETQYF.

This rearrangement joins TRBV4-1 to TRBJ2-4, with TRBD1 matching over 7 bases. The germline gives CDR1 MGHRA, CDR2 YSYEKL. V lost 1 base, J lost 6 bases, and 6 bases stayed unmatched. The CDR3 has 15 amino acids. CDR3 DNA sequence: TGCGCCAGCAGCCAAGTAGGGAGACAGGGAAACATTCAGTACTTC. Amino acid sequence: CASSQVGRQGNIQYF.

The chain has TRBV5-1 and TRBJ2-1; TRBD1 agrees at 9 bases. With V trimmed by 3 bases and J by 4 bases, 5 bases remained unmatched. The CDR3 runs to 15 residues. Germline V gene sequence: CDR1 SGHRS, CDR2 YFSETQ. The CDR3 is CASSSGTGPYNEQFF. The CDR3 DNA sequence: TGCGCCAGCAGCTCCGGGACAGGGCCATACAATGAGCAGTTCTTC.

The V and J genes are TRBV6-1 and TRBJ2-1; D is perhaps TRBD1 (6 bases). Per the germline V gene, CDR1 is MNHNS and CDR2 is SASEGT. V was pared by 7 bases and J by 10 bases, with 23 bases between. The CDR3 is 15 residues long. The chain's CDR3 is CASNLTPAGAGEQFF. DNA of the CDR3: TGTGCCAGCAACCTGACCCCGGCAGGGGCGGGCGAGCAGTTCTTC.

This clone was recorded only once. The chain combines TRBV11-2 with TRBJ1-1; no reliable D call. The CDR3 is 13 amino acids. Germline V lookup: CDR1 SGHAT, CDR2 FQNNGV. V was trimmed by 4 bases and J by 4 bases, leaving 10 bases between them. This CDR3 reads CASSSREGTEAFF. The CDR3 region has the DNA TGTGCCAGCAGCTCGAGGGAAGGCACTGAAGCTTTCTTT.

The chain links TRBV14 to TRBJ2-3; 8 bases map to TRBD2. Germline CDR1 is SGHDN and CDR2 is FVKESK. The CDR3 totals 15 residues. After removal of 4 bases from V and 4 bases from J, the junction contained 7 bases not matched to a gene. This CDR3 is CASSLNGGASDTQYF. Written as DNA, the CDR3 is TGTGCCAGCAGCCTCAACGGGGGGGCGTCAGATACGCAGTATTTT.

The chain combines TRBV6-4 with TRBJ2-3; 9 nucleotides agree with TRBD2. This CDR3 has 15 amino acids. The junction had 6 bases not matched to a gene; V was cut back by 6 bases and J by 2 bases. CDR1 and CDR2 (germline): MRHNA, SNTAGT. The CDR3 nucleotides read TGTGCCAGCAGACTTAGCGGGGGTTCCACAGATACGCAGTATTTT. Protein sequence: CASRLSGGSTDTQYF.

The chain uses TRBV7-9 and TRBJ1-1; D is perhaps TRBD1 (6 bases). Trimming shortened V by 3 bases and J by 4 bases, and 9 bases separated the two germline ends. This CDR3 has 13 residues. Per the germline V gene, CDR1 is SEHNR and CDR2 is FQNEAQ (reference sequence). The CDR3 coding sequence is TGTGCCAGCAGCTTCGGGACACTCACTGAAGCTTTCTTT. Translation: CASSFGTLTEAFF.

J is TRBJ1-3 and V is TRBV7-2; the match to TRBD1 covers 7 bases. Per germline, CDR1 SGHTA and CDR2 FQGNSA. J was trimmed by 2 bases and V by 3 bases; bases with no gene match: 1. The CDR3 length is 14 residues. The CDR3 sequence: CASSFQGAGNTIYF. The DNA of the CDR3 is TGTGCCAGCAGCTTCCAGGGGGCTGGAAACACCATATATTTT.

The rearrangement uses TRBV5-4 and TRBJ2-1; 8 bases are shared with TRBD2. The CDR3 is made up of 15 amino acids. The V gene's germline CDR1 is SGHNT and CDR2 YYREEE (reference sequence). The V and J ends lost 2 bases and 7 bases, in that order; junction bases with no gene match: 8. The CDR3: CASSFVTGGLNEQFF. CDR3 DNA: TGTGCCAGCAGCTTTGTAACGGGGGGGCTTAATGAGCAGTTCTTC.

The V and J genes are TRBV6-6 and TRBJ2-5, with D unclear. V lost 2 bases and J 1 base, leaving 5 bases between the germline ends. Germline loops: CDR1 MNHNY, CDR2 SVGAGI (reference sequence). This CDR3 is built from 13 residues. CDR3 amino acids: CASSYSSQETQYF. The CDR3 DNA reads TGTGCCAGCAGTTACAGCTCCCAAGAGACCCAGTACTTC.